This TCR beta chain appears in the sequencing data of a study of OX40 agonist ivuxolimab in advanced cancers. Study context: Among those enrolled, mean age was about 60 years (range about 23 to 90) and 75% to 85% were male.

Whole-study findings and limits: Doses of 0.1 to 3.0 mg/kg were accompanied by clonal expansion of CD4+ and CD8+ blood T cells by week 6.

For this clone: Its cognate antigen is unknown.

Germline V gives CDR1 SGHAT, CDR2 FQNNGV. This CDR3 has 17 amino acids. The J segment lost 0 bases and the V segment lost 3 bases, leaving 7 bases of the junction unmatched. Some clones are missing from TCRdb's copy, which holds only in-frame ones; the method was immunoSEQ multiplex PCR. The sample comprises approximately 37,000 clones, approximately 89% of which are singletons, and around 33% rests with the top ten. This sequence was found in an adult with an advanced solid tumor such as melanoma, head and neck, liver or kidney cancer. This chain joins TRBV11-2 and TRBJ2-1, with 8 nucleotides matching TRBD1. Sequences were derived from CD4+ or CD8+ T cells sorted from blood, sampled in a trial of the OX40 agonist ivuxolimab. The CDR3 loop reads CASSLDTGGSSYNEQFF. CDR3 nucleotides: TGTGCCAGCAGCTTGGATACAGGGGGGAGCTCCTACAATGAGCAGTTCTTC.